The 23 T cell receptor beta chains reported below all come from one sample, sequenced in a study of T-cell memory formation after mild COVID-19. Each CDR3 protein gets one entry after TCRdb re-called the 5' RACE reads with MiXCR. The sample contains approximately 250,000 distinct CDR3 sequences, around 17% of which appear only once. The material sequenced was PBMCs or a T cell subset sorted from them (not recorded which). The receptors were sampled from a man aged 18-30 years who had mild COVID-19 (a few samples of this study predate the infection). Cell type and time point are not known.

V is TRBV6-4 and J is TRBJ2-4; D gene unclear. Germline-derived CDR1 and CDR2 are MRHNA and SNTAGT. Trimming left V 0 bases short and J 8 bases short, with 11 bases between. This CDR3 is built from 14 residues. DNA for the CDR3: TGTGCCAGCAGTGACTCTGCGCCGTGGGACATTCAGTACTTC. This sequence encodes CASSDSAPWDIQYF.

The chain employs TRBV7-2 and TRBJ2-7, with D unresolved. Germline-derived CDR1 and CDR2 are SGHTA and FQGNSA. This CDR3 is built from 14 residues. Deletions cut 2 bases from V and 5 bases from J, with 13 bases between. In nucleotides, the CDR3 is TGTGCCAGCAGCTTAATCAGCGCCCCTGACGAGCAGTACTTC. Amino acid sequence: CASSLISAPDEQYF.

This clonotype was seen more than once but under ten times. The gene calls are TRBV7-3 and TRBJ2-3; TRBD1 matches at 7 bases. Trimming removed 5 bases from V and 3 bases from J; junction bases left unmatched: 2. The germline V gene has CDR1 SGHTA and CDR2 FQGTGA. This CDR3 is built from 13 residues. The CDR3 nucleotides are TGTGCCAGCAGCGAGGGACAGACAGATACGCAGTATTTT. This gives the protein CASSEGQTDTQYF.

This clonotype was recorded a few times. The chain links TRBV10-3 to TRBJ1-1, with D unclear. This CDR3 has 13 residues. Trimming removed 0 bases at V and 8 bases at J, with 10 bases between. Germline V gene data show CDR1 as ENHRY and CDR2 as SYGVKD. CDR3 loop: CAISESFAGEAFF. The CDR3 DNA sequence: TGTGCCATCAGTGAGTCTTTCGCCGGAGAAGCTTTCTTT.

The chain carries TRBV12-5 and TRBJ1-5; D not resolved. Germline CDR1 is LGHNT and CDR2 is FRNRAP. The CDR3 covers 13 residues. V dropped 3 bases and J dropped 4 bases, with 7 bases sitting between them. The CDR3, as DNA: TGTGCTAGTGGTTTATCGGGGAATCAGCCCCAGCATTTT. This encodes CASGLSGNQPQHF.

This clonotype was found a few times. The CDR3: CASSPTLIRETQYF. The CDR3 DNA reads as TGTGCCAGCAGCCCAACCCTTATCAGAGAGACCCAGTACTTC. The rearrangement joins TRBV7-8 to TRBJ2-5, with D unclear. With 5 bases removed from V and 4 bases from J, the gap between germline ends came to 14 bases. Germline V gene lookup returns CDR1 SGHVS and CDR2 FQNEAQ. The CDR3 contains 14 residues.

V and J are TRBV5-1 and TRBJ1-5, with D possibly matching TRBD1 (6 bases). Trimming removed 4 bases at V and 1 base at J, with 12 bases between. The CDR3 sequence is 15 residues long. Germline V gene data show CDR1 as SGHRS and CDR2 as YFSETQ. This CDR3 reads CASSQEGQSNQPQHF. The CDR3 DNA follows: TGCGCCAGCAGCCAAGAGGGACAAAGCAATCAGCCCCAGCATTTT.

In its sample, this clonotype was seen a few times. This chain connects TRBV5-1 to TRBJ2-5; 8 nucleotides match TRBD2. Germline V lookup: CDR1 SGHRS, CDR2 YFSETQ. The CDR3 is 15 residues long. The trim removed 4 bases at V and 5 bases at J, leaving 10 bases unmatched. The CDR3 reads CASSPAGTREETQYF. The CDR3 DNA is TGCGCCAGCAGCCCTGCAGGGACTAGAGAGGAGACCCAGTACTTC.

The chain uses TRBV28 and TRBJ2-3, with 9 bases lining up with TRBD2. The V segment lost 1 base and the J segment 6 bases; nucleotides outside the gene matches: 8. The V gene's germline CDR1 is MDHEN and CDR2 SYDVKM. There are 16 residues in the CDR3. CDR3 DNA: TGTGCCAGCAGTTTATCAGGTCCCCTAGCGGGGGATACGCAGTATTTT. Its translation: CASSLSGPLAGDTQYF. Complete variable domain (other parts from reference TRBV28 and TRBJ2-3): DVKVTQSSRYLVKRTGEKVFLECVQDMDHENMFWYRQDPGLGLRLIYFSYDVKMKEKGDIPEGYSVSREKKERFSLILESASTNQTSMYLCASSLSGPLAGDTQYFGPGTRLTVL.

V and J are TRBV7-2 and TRBJ2-1; 11 positions match TRBD1. Trimming took 5 bases from V and 8 from J; bases not matched to a gene: 17. The CDR3 extends over 18 amino acids. Germline CDR1 and CDR2: SGHTA and FQGNSA. CDR3 DNA: TGTGCCAGCAGCCTCCCGGCGGGACAGGGGGGGCCTGAGGATGAGCAGTTCTTC. This sequence encodes CASSLPAGQGGPEDEQFF.

This chain joins TRBV7-6 and TRBJ2-7, with 10 bases lining up with TRBD2. This CDR3 is built from 15 residues. The germline CDR1 and CDR2 sequences are SGHVS and FNYEAQ. Trimming cost V 5 bases and J 3 bases; bases outside gene matches: 7. CDR3 nucleotides: TGTGCCAGCAGCCATCGGACTAGCGGCAACTACGAGCAGTACTTC. The encoded protein is CASSHRTSGNYEQYF.

This clonotype turned up a few times. The chain is built from TRBV4-1 and TRBJ2-5, with D hard to call. The CDR3 has 13 amino acids. Per germline, CDR1 MGHRA and CDR2 YSYEKL. Trimming shortened V by 6 bases and J by 5 bases, and 13 bases separated the two germline ends. The DNA for the CDR3 is TGCGCCAGCAGTGCGGATCCCAGGGAGACCCAGTACTTC. Protein sequence: CASSADPRETQYF.

This clonotype has just a few counts. J is TRBJ1-2 and V is TRBV18; D might be TRBD1 (5 bases). Germline CDR1 reads KGHSH; CDR2 reads LQKENI. The CDR3 contains 13 residues. V shed 3 bases and J shed 5 bases, with 10 bases lying between them. The CDR3 sequence: CASSPTVLYGYTF. CDR3 sequence (DNA): TGTGCCAGCTCACCGACAGTCCTTTATGGCTACACCTTC.

The genes are TRBV4-2 and TRBJ2-5; possible D gene TRBD2, 5 bases. The V gene lost 3 bases and the J gene lost 5 bases, with 16 bases spanning the gap. CDR1 is LGHNA and CDR2 is YNFKEQ in the germline V gene. The CDR3 spans 15 residues. CDR3 bases: TGTGCCAGCAGCCACCCACGGAGGATTGGGGAGACCCAGTACTTC. Protein sequence: CASSHPRRIGETQYF.

This clonotype has just a few counts. This chain joins TRBV12-5 and TRBJ2-7; no firm D call. The germline CDR1 and CDR2 sequences are LGHNT and FRNRAP. Deletions cut 6 bases from V and 3 bases from J, with 6 bases between. The CDR3 has 11 residues. CDR3 DNA: TGTGCTAGTGGACCCTTCTACGAGCAGTACTTC. Translation gives CASGPFYEQYF.

This chain connects TRBV20-1 to TRBJ2-3; TRBD2 agrees at 13 bases. V gave up 5 bases and J gave up 3 bases; unmatched junction bases: 2. The CDR3 sequence is 14 residues long. Germline lookup yields CDR1 DFQATT and CDR2 SNEGSKA (reference sequence). The CDR3 region has the DNA TGCAGTGCTGGGACTAGCGGGGCTACAGATACGCAGTATTTT. This translates into CSAGTSGATDTQYF.

V and J are TRBV19 and TRBJ1-1, with D hard to call. The CDR3 is 12 residues long. Germline lookup yields CDR1 LNHDA and CDR2 SQIVND (reference sequence). Trimming cost V 1 base and J 10 bases, with 10 bases left between them. Here the CDR3 DNA reads TGTGCCAGTAGTATAGGACGATCCCCAGCTTTCTTT. Protein sequence: CASSIGRSPAFF.

In this sample, this clonotype turned up a few times. The chain carries TRBV5-6 and TRBJ2-7; D call uncertain. The CDR3 contains 15 residues. V lost 3 bases and J 0 bases, leaving 13 bases between the germline ends. Germline-derived CDR1 and CDR2 are SGHDT and YYEEEE. Here the CDR3 reads CASSSAAQSSYEQYF. CDR3 DNA sequence: TGTGCCAGCAGCTCCGCGGCCCAAAGCTCCTACGAGCAGTACTTC.

This clonotype was observed a few times. The chain carries TRBV27 and TRBJ1-2; a possible D gene is TRBD1 (6 bases). Deletions cut 8 bases from V and 3 bases from J, with 10 bases between. This CDR3 has 12 amino acids. In germline, CDR1 is MNHEY, CDR2 SMNVEV (reference sequence). CDR3 residues: CASPGAHYGYTF. The CDR3 DNA follows: TGTGCCAGCCCGGGGGCCCACTATGGCTACACCTTC.

The chain couples TRBV20-1 to TRBJ2-1, with a weak D call TRBD1 (8 bases). CDR1 DFQATT and CDR2 SNEGSKA come from the germline V gene (reference sequence). This CDR3 spans 14 amino acids. V was trimmed by 3 bases and J by 8 bases, leaving 17 bases between them. As DNA, the CDR3 is TGCAGTGCTAGGGACAGGGACTACAGGGATGAGCAGTTCTTC. It codes for CSARDRDYRDEQFF.

The chain is built from TRBV7-2 and TRBJ2-3, with D tentatively TRBD1 (6 bases). Per germline, CDR1 SGHTA and CDR2 FQGNSA. The V and J ends lost 4 bases and 2 bases respectively, with 13 bases between them. This CDR3 comprises 15 residues. The CDR3 DNA sequence: TGTGCCAGCAGCTCCCAAGGGGGATACACAGATACGCAGTATTTT. Translated, it gives CASSSQGGYTDTQYF.

The genes are TRBV20-1 and TRBJ1-2, with TRBD1 matching over 8 bases. This CDR3 comprises 14 residues. Germline V gene lookup returns CDR1 DFQATT and CDR2 SNEGSKA (reference sequence). Trimming at V came to 0 bases and at J to 3 bases, leaving 3 bases not matched to a gene. In nucleotides, the CDR3 is TGCAGTGCTAGAGATTGGGGACAGGACTATGGCTACACCTTC. Translating gives CSARDWGQDYGYTF.

V and J are TRBV29-1 and TRBJ1-1, with no clear D. The CDR3 spans 13 residues. The V gene's germline CDR1 is SQVTM and CDR2 ANQGSEA. Trimming cost V 7 bases and J 2 bases, with 14 bases left between them. DNA for the CDR3: TGCAGCGGGCAGCTGAACCCAAACACTGAAGCTTTCTTT. Its protein product is CSGQLNPNTEAFF.